The subject of this entry is one TCR beta chain. Generated by immunoSEQ multiplex PCR, the TCRdb table keeps only in-frame clones and is missing some. The profile shows around 10,000 clones, roughly 89% of them singletons. These data originate in a study of T cell changes during pregnancy in multiple sclerosis. CDR3 length: 13 amino acids. CDR1 MNHNS and CDR2 SASEGT come from the germline V gene. V was shortened by 0 bases and J by 4 bases, with 7 bases between the two germline ends. This specimen was CD8+ T cells from peripheral blood mononuclear cells, taken in the first trimester of pregnancy. The chain couples TRBV6-1 to TRBJ2-7, with D unresolved. The receptor was isolated from a female donor in good health, enrolled as a control in a pregnancy study. The CDR3 sequence is CASSEATSYEQYF. The DNA for the CDR3 is TGTGCCAGCAGTGAAGCAACCAGTTACGAGCAGTACTTC.